The clone carrying this T cell receptor beta chain was observed a few times. Its antigen is undetermined. This entry comes from a study of identical twins. Study conclusions and caveats: Findings came from cross-sectional statistics, without long-term follow-up of donors.

TCRdb fed the 5' RACE reads into MiXCR, producing one record per CDR3 protein. The data show under 1 million distinct CDR3 sequences, more than 9% seen once. CDR1 is DFQATT, CDR2 SNEGSKA, per germline (reference sequence). This CDR3 contains 13 residues. The ends were cut back, 3 bases at V and 1 base at J, with 7 bases in the middle. The same sample was also used in a study of yellow fever vaccine responses in identical twins.

Sequencing was performed on PBMCs. The rearrangement links TRBV20-1 to TRBJ1-5; D ambiguous. This sequence originates from a woman in her late teens or twenties in good health. CDR3: CSASDGSNQPQHF. CDR3 nucleotides: TGCAGTGCTAGCGACGGAAGCAATCAGCCCCAGCATTTT.